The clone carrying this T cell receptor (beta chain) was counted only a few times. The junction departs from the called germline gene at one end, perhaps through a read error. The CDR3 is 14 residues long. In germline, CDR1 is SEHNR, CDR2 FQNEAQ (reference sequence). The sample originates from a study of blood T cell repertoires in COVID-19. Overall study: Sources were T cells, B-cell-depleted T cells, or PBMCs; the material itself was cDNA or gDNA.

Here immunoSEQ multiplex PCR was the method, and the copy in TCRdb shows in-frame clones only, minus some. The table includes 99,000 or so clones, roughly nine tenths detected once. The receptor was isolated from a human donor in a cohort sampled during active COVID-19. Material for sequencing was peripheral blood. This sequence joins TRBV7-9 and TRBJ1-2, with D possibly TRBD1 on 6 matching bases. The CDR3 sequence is CASSLADRSYGYTF. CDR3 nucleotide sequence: TGTGCCAGCAGCCTAGCGGACAGAAGCTATGGCTACACCTTC.